The 17 T cell receptor beta chains listed next were all sequenced from one sample in a study of T-cell reconstitution after alpha-beta-depleted transplantation in children. Study-wide results and caveats: When one year had passed after transplant, most T-cell counts and diversity came from newly produced T cells.

The library targeted TCRbeta and was prepared with unique molecular identifiers. TCRdb analysed the PCR reads with MiXCR anew, one entry per CDR3 protein. The sample carries about 300,000 distinct CDR3 sequences, roughly 7.8% recorded once. These TCRs' antigens remain unknown. Specimen: peripheral blood, collected 360 days after TCRalphabeta/CD19-depleted stem cell transplant. These receptors originate from a female patient aged 2-10 years who had a stem cell transplant for Fanconi anemia, so the T cells may come from the graft donor.

This clonotype was seen repeatedly, ten times or more. This chain joins TRBV5-1 and TRBJ2-2; D gene ambiguous. From germline, CDR1 is SGHRS and CDR2 YFSETQ. The CDR3 extends over 14 amino acids. V gave up 1 base and J gave up 7 bases, with 11 bases separating them. The DNA of the CDR3 is TGCGCCAGCAGCTTGATCCCCCCCAACGGGGAGCTGTTTTTT. Protein: CASSLIPPNGELFF.

The sample holds a few counts of this clonotype. This chain links TRBV28 with TRBJ2-5; 8 bases match TRBD1. Germline-derived CDR1 and CDR2 are MDHEN and SYDVKM. V lost 9 bases, J lost 5 bases, and 11 bases stayed unmatched. This CDR3 is 14 amino acids long. The CDR3 reads CARQRGQGLETQYF. In nucleotides, the CDR3 is TGTGCCAGACAACGCGGACAGGGCTTGGAGACCCAGTACTTC.

This clonotype was seen many times. J is TRBJ2-7 and V is TRBV29-1; unclear D gene. Trimming cost V 1 base and J 2 bases, with 6 bases left between them. Germline assignment: CDR1 SQVTM and CDR2 ANQGSEA. The CDR3 contains 12 residues. In nucleotides, the CDR3 is TGCAGCGTTGAAGCGGACCCCTACGAGCAGTACTTC. It translates to CSVEADPYEQYF.

In this sample, this clonotype turned up many times. The chain joins TRBV5-5 to TRBJ1-1, with a weak D call TRBD1 (5 bases). Germline values: CDR1 SGHKS, CDR2 YYEKEE (reference sequence). The V gene lost 0 bases and the J gene lost 3 bases, with 9 bases spanning the gap. This CDR3 comprises 14 residues. CDR3 DNA sequence: TGTGCCAGCAGCTTGGATGGGGGGGACACTGAAGCTTTCTTT. Translating gives CASSLDGGDTEAFF.

The chain employs TRBV29-1 and TRBJ2-1, with TRBD2 identical over 9 bases. Germline loops: CDR1 SQVTM, CDR2 ANQGSEA. The V gene end was trimmed by 5 bases and the J gene end by 4 bases; junction bases not matched to a gene: 12. The CDR3 has 16 amino acids. The CDR3 DNA reads TGCAGCGTTAATAATGCTCTAGCGGGGATTTACAATGAGCAGTTCTTC. Amino acids: CSVNNALAGIYNEQFF.

This clonotype was seen a few times. Germline and junction disagree at one end, which may indicate a read error. The genes are TRBV20-1 and TRBJ2-7; 11 bases are shared with TRBD2. The CDR3 length is 16 residues. Germline assignment: CDR1 DFQATT and CDR2 SNEGSKA (reference sequence). The CDR3 nucleotides are TGCTGTGCTAGAGATCCAAGGACTAGCGGGTACTACGAGCAGTACTTC. It encodes CCARDPRTSGYYEQYF.

This clonotype was recorded at least ten times. The chain combines TRBV28 with TRBJ1-1, with D maybe TRBD1 (5 bases). The germline V gene has CDR1 MDHEN and CDR2 SYDVKM. The CDR3 totals 14 residues. The V end was cut by 3 bases, the J end by 5 bases, with 13 bases between. The CDR3 sequence is CASSFYRPGTEAFF. The CDR3 DNA reads as TGTGCCAGCAGTTTCTACAGGCCTGGGACTGAAGCTTTCTTT.

This clonotype was recorded at least ten times. The V and J genes are TRBV5-1 and TRBJ1-1; D is unresolved. The germline gives CDR1 SGHRS, CDR2 YFSETQ. V was cut by 2 bases and J by 0 bases, with 11 bases left in between. The CDR3 consists of 15 residues. The CDR3 is CASSFEYRMNTEAFF. In DNA form, the CDR3 reads TGCGCCAGCAGCTTTGAGTACAGAATGAACACTGAAGCTTTCTTT.

At least ten counts were recorded for this clonotype. V and J are TRBV7-6 and TRBJ2-1, with D perhaps TRBD1 or TRBD2 (5 bases each). V shed 2 bases and J shed 7 bases, with 15 bases lying between them. The V gene's germline CDR1 is SGHVS and CDR2 FNYEAQ. The CDR3 covers 15 residues. The CDR3 DNA is TGTGCCAGCAGCTTATCGTGGGGACGAGGAAATGAGCAGTTCTTC. Amino acid sequence: CASSLSWGRGNEQFF.

This clonotype was seen repeatedly, ten times or more. V gene TRBV5-1 combines with J gene TRBJ1-1; 7 bases map to TRBD1. This CDR3 has 15 residues. Germline loops: CDR1 SGHRS, CDR2 YFSETQ. With 2 bases clipped from V and 1 base from J, the junction kept 5 bases outside the gene matches. The CDR3 nucleotides read TGCGCCAGCAGCTTAAGGGGGCGGGAGAACACTGAAGCTTTCTTT. Amino acids: CASSLRGRENTEAFF.

The chain recombines TRBV19 with TRBJ1-5; D possibly corresponds to TRBD1 (6 bases). This CDR3 comprises 15 residues. Trimming shortened V by 6 bases and J by 0 bases, and 12 bases separated the two germline ends. Germline lookup yields CDR1 LNHDA and CDR2 SQIVND (reference sequence). The CDR3 DNA sequence: TGTGCCAGTAGCATATACAGGGATAGCAATCAGCCCCAGCATTTT. Its protein product is CASSIYRDSNQPQHF. Filled out from reference TRBV19 and TRBJ1-5, the complete variable domain reads DGGITQSPKYLFRKEGQNVTLSCEQNLNHDAMYWYRQDPGQGLRLIYYSQIVNDFQKGDIAEGYSVSREKKESFPLTVTSAQKNPTAFYLCASSIYRDSNQPQHFGDGTRLSIL.

This clonotype was seen a few times. The gene calls are TRBV7-9 and TRBJ1-2; 7 bases align to TRBD1. Looked up from germline, CDR1 is SEHNR and CDR2 is FQNEAQ (reference sequence). This CDR3 spans 15 amino acids. The V gene end was trimmed by 5 bases and the J gene end by 0 bases; junction bases not matched to a gene: 6. CDR3 coding DNA: TGTGCCAGCAGCCTCGGGACAGATGCTAACTATGGCTACACCTTC. The encoded protein is CASSLGTDANYGYTF.

For this clonotype: A much larger clone lies a single base off, so this may be a read error. J is TRBJ2-1 and V is TRBV5-1, with D possibly TRBD1 on 6 matching bases. The J call is in doubt because the DNA end fits TRBJ2-7 better. In germline, CDR1 is SGHRS, CDR2 YFSETQ. The CDR3 covers 18 residues. In DNA form, the CDR3 reads TGCGCCAGCAGCTTGGAGGGGACACAACATGCTCCCCACAATGAGCAGTACTTC. Protein product: CASSLEGTQHAPHNEQYF.

This clonotype was seen ten or more times. The genes are TRBV6-1 and TRBJ2-6; 9 nucleotides line up with TRBD1. The CDR3 is made up of 17 amino acids. Trimming at V came to 5 bases and at J to 2 bases, leaving 7 bases not matched to a gene. CDR1 is MNHNS and CDR2 is SASEGT in the germline V gene. CDR3 sequence: CASSQLTGGTGANVLTF. In DNA form, the CDR3 reads TGTGCCAGCAGTCAACTGACAGGGGGGACTGGGGCCAACGTCCTGACTTTC.

This clonotype was observed many times. This CDR3 reads CASSKGTEIYGYTF. The CDR3 coding sequence is TGCGCCAGCAGCAAGGGGACAGAAATATATGGCTACACCTTC. The genes are TRBV5-1 and TRBJ1-2; TRBD1 aligns across 7 bases. This CDR3 is built from 14 residues. The germline CDR1 and CDR2 sequences are SGHRS and YFSETQ. The trim removed 4 bases at V and 5 bases at J, leaving 8 bases unmatched.

The gene calls are TRBV9 and TRBJ2-5; D gene ambiguous. Trimming took 0 bases from V and 1 from J, leaving 7 bases between them. Germline assignment: CDR1 SGDLS and CDR2 YYNGEE. This CDR3 contains 14 residues. The chain's CDR3 is CASSVALSQETQYF. Here the CDR3 DNA reads TGTGCCAGCAGCGTAGCCCTGTCCCAAGAGACCCAGTACTTC.

This clonotype has a count of ten or more. The chain is built from TRBV12-3 or TRBV12-4 and TRBJ1-1; D is unresolved. The germline V and J ends were trimmed by 6 bases and 2 bases, with 19 bases remaining between them. This CDR3 comprises 16 residues. CDR3 DNA sequence: TGTGCCAGCAGGAAGAACAGCTTGTTAGGAAACACTGAAGCTTTCTTT. Protein sequence: CASRKNSLLGNTEAFF.